Detailed here is one T cell receptor beta chain. Its matching antigen is unknown. The CDR3 runs to 14 residues. V lost 2 bases to trimming and J lost 7 bases, with 11 bases between them. Germline V gene data show CDR1 as SGHAT and CDR2 as FQDESV (reference sequence). These data belong to a study of CD4 T cell repertoires in COVID-19. Whole-study results and caveats: In SARS-CoV and/or HKU1 spike cultures, between 7 and 25% of SARS-CoV-2 clonotypes reappeared. Several top expanded SARS-CoV-2-reactive clonotypes were shared by two or three memory subsets.

These patients had recovered from COVID-19 ranging mild to severe. These memory T cells were uncultured and sequenced directly after ex vivo isolation. Repertoires were generated with immunoSEQ multiplex PCR, while TCRdb's copy carries only in-frame clones and drops some. The repertoire holds about 75,000 clones, with roughly four fifths as singletons. The receptor comes from a human donor who had COVID-19. The sample here was CD4+ T cells from peripheral blood, taken after recovery from COVID-19. The chain joins TRBV11-1 to TRBJ2-2, with a possible D match to TRBD1 (5 bases). The DNA for the CDR3 is TGTGCCAGCAGCTTACTCGTAGGGGACGGGGAGCTGTTTTTT. Protein sequence: CASSLLVGDGELFF.